This T cell receptor beta chain was observed in a study of T-cell memory formation after mild COVID-19. This CDR3 contains 14 residues. The V end was cut by 4 bases, the J end by 8 bases, with 15 bases between. Germline V gene sequence: CDR1 SGHRS, CDR2 YFSETQ. From the 5' RACE reads, TCRdb called clonotypes with MiXCR, one entry per CDR3 protein. The sample carries fewer than 700,000 distinct CDR3 sequences, roughly 18% recorded once. Only a few counts were recorded for this clonotype. Input material: PBMCs or a T cell subset sorted from them (not recorded which). The chain recombines TRBV5-1 with TRBJ1-4; D call uncertain. The clonotype was recovered from an adult woman who had mild COVID-19 (a few samples of this study predate the infection). Cell type and time point are not known. The CDR3 loop reads CASSAHTGREKLFF. The CDR3 DNA reads as TGCGCCAGCAGCGCTCACACCGGGAGAGAAAAACTGTTTTTT.